Shown below are 22 T cell receptor beta chains from a single sample sequenced in a study of graft-versus-host responses after intestinal transplantation. Their cognate antigens are unknown. Using immunoSEQ multiplex PCR, the repertoire was profiled, and TCRdb retains in-frame clones only, with some absent. This table holds under 45,000 clones, around 94% found once. Material: unstimulated CD4+ T cells sorted from spleen or lymph node cells, obtained before transplant. Every receptor here comes from a human donor who was the organ donor for an intestinal transplant.

The gene calls are TRBV6-5 and TRBJ2-7; D not resolved. Trimming took off 0 bases at V and 0 bases at J, with 6 bases between the two ends. Germline CDR1 and CDR2: MNHEY and SVGAGI. This CDR3 comprises 14 residues. The CDR3 loop reads CASSYSTLSYEQYF. The CDR3 nucleotides are TGTGCCAGCAGTTACTCGACACTCTCCTACGAGCAGTACTTC.

The rearrangement links TRBV7-2 to TRBJ2-2; D is undetermined. Germline V gives CDR1 SGHTA, CDR2 FQGNSA. The CDR3 covers 15 residues. Trimming removed 7 bases at V and 0 bases at J, with 12 bases between. CDR3 amino acids: CASTRGSANTGELFF. The CDR3 nucleotides read TGTGCCAGCACCCGCGGCAGCGCGAACACCGGGGAGCTGTTTTTT.

This chain uses TRBV5-1 with TRBJ1-1, with a tentative D call TRBD1 (5 bases). Germline lookup yields CDR1 SGHRS and CDR2 YFSETQ. Trimming removed 5 bases from V and 1 base from J, with 15 bases in between. The CDR3 loop spans 15 amino acids. The CDR3 protein is CASSQPGAKNTEAFF. The CDR3 coding sequence is TGCGCCAGCAGTCAACCCGGGGCTAAGAACACTGAAGCTTTCTTT.

This chain joins TRBV5-1 and TRBJ1-1; 7 bases map to TRBD1. CDR1 is SGHRS and CDR2 is YFSETQ in the germline V gene. Trimming removed 2 bases from V and 0 bases from J; junction bases left unmatched: 1. The CDR3 runs 14 residues. CDR3: CASSFDRVNTEAFF. The CDR3 DNA is TGCGCCAGCAGCTTTGACAGGGTGAACACTGAAGCTTTCTTT.

The chain joins TRBV6-1 to TRBJ1-2, with no clear D. Germline lookup yields CDR1 MNHNS and CDR2 SASEGT. The CDR3 spans 14 residues. V lost 4 bases and J lost 3, with 12 bases in between. CDR3 protein: CASSVGQDHYGYTF. The DNA of the CDR3 is TGTGCCAGCAGTGTAGGGCAGGACCACTATGGCTACACCTTC.

This clone came up once. The CDR3 loop is CASSEISRGGDYGYTF. Written as DNA, the CDR3 is TGTGCCAGCAGTGAAATATCCAGGGGAGGCGACTATGGCTACACCTTC. The chain combines TRBV6-1 with TRBJ1-2; tentative D call: TRBD1 (6 bases). CDR3 length: 16 amino acids. The V gene lost 2 bases and the J gene lost 3 bases, with 16 bases spanning the gap. Germline CDR1 reads MNHNS; CDR2 reads SASEGT.

The V gene is TRBV29-1, the J gene TRBJ1-3; weak D call: TRBD1 (5 bases). V lost 4 bases and J 0 bases, leaving 7 bases between the germline ends. The germline V gene encodes CDR1 SQVTM and CDR2 ANQGSEA. The CDR3 sequence is 13 residues long. The CDR3 DNA sequence: TGCAGCGTTGGACAGAACTCTGGAAACACCATATATTTT. It yields the protein CSVGQNSGNTIYF.

CDR3 loop: CASSGGPGTGSSGANVLTF. CDR3 nucleotide sequence: TGCGCCAGCAGCGGTGGCCCCGGGACAGGGTCTTCTGGGGCCAACGTCCTGACTTTC. J is TRBJ2-6 and V is TRBV5-1, with 9 positions matching TRBD1. The germline V gene has CDR1 SGHRS and CDR2 YFSETQ. V shed 4 bases and J 1 base; nucleotides not matched to a gene: 12. The CDR3 sequence is 19 residues long.

The chain links TRBV5-4 to TRBJ2-2; TRBD1 matches at 7 bases. The CDR3 extends over 16 amino acids. CDR1 SGHNT and CDR2 YYREEE come from the germline V gene (reference sequence). V was pared by 1 base and J by 1 base, with 4 bases of the junction left unmatched. CDR3 coding DNA: TGTGCCAGCAGCTTGATCCCAGGGGGGAACACCGGGGAGCTGTTTTTT. This sequence encodes CASSLIPGGNTGELFF. The full variable domain, with the rest looked up from reference TRBV5-4 and TRBJ2-2, is ETGVTQSPTHLIKTRGQQVTLRCSSQSGHNTVSWYQQALGQGPQFIFQYYREEENGRGNFPPRFSGLQFPNYSSELNVNALELDDSALYLCASSLIPGGNTGELFFGEGSRLTVL.

The rearrangement joins TRBV11-2 to TRBJ1-2; maybe TRBD1 (5 bases). The CDR3 consists of 14 residues. From germline, CDR1 is SGHAT and CDR2 FQNNGV. Trimming stripped 5 bases from V and 7 bases from J, with 17 bases between. The DNA for the CDR3 is TGTGCCAGCAGCCCAAGGGACCCCTTGATTGGCTACACCTTC. It specifies CASSPRDPLIGYTF.

This chain joins TRBV5-6 and TRBJ1-6; tentative D call: TRBD1 (5 bases). V lost 0 bases, J lost 7 bases, and 8 bases lay in between. Germline CDR1 SGHDT, CDR2 YYEEEE. The CDR3 contains 14 residues. In DNA form, the CDR3 reads TGTGCCAGCAGCTTGGGGCAGGGAAATTCACCCCTCCACTTT. Protein sequence: CASSLGQGNSPLHF.

The CDR3 loop is CASSEGLAGEYEQYF. CDR3 nucleotides: TGTGCCAGCAGCGAGGGACTAGCGGGGGAATACGAGCAGTACTTC. The gene calls are TRBV9 and TRBJ2-7; 14 nucleotides match TRBD2. This CDR3 is 15 amino acids long. Trimming took 3 bases from V and 4 from J; bases not matched to a gene: 3. The germline V gene has CDR1 SGDLS and CDR2 YYNGEE.

This rearrangement joins TRBV29-1 to TRBJ2-1, with 8 bases aligning to TRBD2. Germline CDR1 is SQVTM and CDR2 is ANQGSEA. Trimming at V came to 7 bases and at J to 2 bases, leaving 4 bases not matched to a gene. The CDR3 consists of 13 residues. CDR3 region: CSAQAGAYNEQFF. CDR3 coding DNA: TGCAGCGCCCAAGCGGGGGCCTACAATGAGCAGTTCTTC.

The gene calls are TRBV7-9 and TRBJ2-7, with 14 bases matching TRBD2. The V gene's germline CDR1 is SEHNR and CDR2 FQNEAQ (reference sequence). CDR3 length: 16 amino acids. With 3 bases clipped from V and 2 bases from J, the junction kept 3 bases outside the gene matches. The CDR3 coding sequence is TGTGCCAGCAGCTTTGGACTAGCGGGGGGCGCCTACGAGCAGTACTTC. This encodes CASSFGLAGGAYEQYF. The entire variable domain, with the rest obtained from reference TRBV7-9 and TRBJ2-7, is as follows: DTGVSQNPRHKITKRGQNVTFRCDPISEHNRLYWYRQTLGQGPEFLTYFQNEAQLEKSRLLSDRFSAERPKGSFSTLEIQRTEQGDSAMYLCASSFGLAGGAYEQYFGPGTRLTVT.

The J gene is TRBJ2-7, the V gene TRBV6-6, with a possible D match to TRBD1 (7 bases). Germline V gives CDR1 MNHNY, CDR2 SVGAGI (reference sequence). The CDR3 totals 14 residues. The V end lost 0 bases, the J end lost 6 bases, and 12 bases lay between the germline ends. The CDR3 sequence: CASSYSRQGGEQYF. In DNA form, the CDR3 reads TGTGCCAGCAGTTACTCGAGACAGGGAGGCGAGCAGTACTTC.

The chain carries TRBV6-1 and TRBJ2-7, with 7 bases fitting TRBD1. Germline V gives CDR1 MNHNS, CDR2 SASEGT. With 6 bases clipped from V and 5 bases from J, the junction kept 7 bases outside the gene matches. The CDR3 is 13 amino acids. CDR3 region: CASRPQGLNEQYF. The CDR3 bases are TGTGCCAGCAGACCACAGGGGCTCAACGAGCAGTACTTC.

The gene calls are TRBV4-1 and TRBJ2-3; 8 positions match TRBD2. The V gene end was trimmed by 4 bases and the J gene end by 4 bases; junction bases not matched to a gene: 7. The CDR3 has 15 residues. Looked up from germline, CDR1 is MGHRA and CDR2 is YSYEKL. The CDR3 region is CASSPISGGADTQYF. The CDR3 DNA sequence: TGCGCCAGCAGCCCGATAAGCGGGGGCGCAGATACGCAGTATTTT.

The rearrangement joins TRBV29-1 to TRBJ1-1; TRBD1 aligns across 11 bases. Germline assignment: CDR1 SQVTM and CDR2 ANQGSEA. The trim removed 6 bases at V and 4 bases at J, leaving 7 bases unmatched. This CDR3 is built from 14 residues. Here the CDR3 DNA reads TGCAGCGTCAGTCTCGGGACAGGGGGCACTGAAGCTTTCTTT. Residues: CSVSLGTGGTEAFF.

The rearrangement joins TRBV18 to TRBJ1-5; 12 bases are shared with TRBD1. The CDR3 covers 15 residues. Trimming at V came to 6 bases and at J to 6 bases, leaving 6 bases not matched to a gene. Germline V CDR1 and CDR2: KGHSH, LQKENI. The CDR3 protein is CASSPGTGGLQPQHF. CDR3 DNA sequence: TGTGCCAGCTCCCCCGGGACAGGGGGCCTTCAGCCCCAGCATTTT.

The CDR3 here is CASSLGGMDTQYF. CDR3 bases: TGTGCCAGCAGCTTAGGGGGGATGGATACGCAGTATTTT. The genes are TRBV7-2 and TRBJ2-3; D could derive from TRBD1 or TRBD2 (5 bases each). V was clipped by 1 base and J by 6 bases, with 8 bases between them. Per germline, CDR1 SGHTA and CDR2 FQGNSA. The CDR3 totals 13 residues.

The V gene is TRBV11-2, the J gene TRBJ1-1; D unclear. Germline V lookup: CDR1 SGHAT, CDR2 FQNNGV. Trimming shortened V by 0 bases and J by 4 bases, and 6 bases separated the two germline ends. This CDR3 is 13 amino acids long. The CDR3 reads CASSLDLGTEAFF. CDR3 DNA: TGTGCCAGCAGCTTAGATCTAGGCACTGAAGCTTTCTTT.

The chain employs TRBV18 and TRBJ2-5; D unclear. The V gene lost 3 bases and the J gene lost 5 bases, with 4 bases spanning the gap. The CDR3 has 11 amino acids. Germline values: CDR1 KGHSH, CDR2 LQKENI. The CDR3 here is CASSPGETQYF. The CDR3 DNA follows: TGTGCCAGCTCACCCGGGGAGACCCAGTACTTC. Combining the CDR3 with reference TRBV18 and TRBJ2-5 gives the whole variable domain NAGVMQNPRHLVRRRGQEARLRCSPMKGHSHVYWYRQLPEEGLKFMVYLQKENIIDESGMPKERFSAEFPKEGPSILRIQQVVRGDSAAYFCASSPGETQYFGPGTRLLVL.